The 32 T cell receptor beta chains below were found in one sample sequenced in a study of HIV-infected patients and healthy controls. No cell fractionation was done, so the repertoire covers all unsorted peripheral blood T cells. Around 450 ng RNA was reverse transcribed with alpha and beta constant-region primers. Using multiplexing indices, alpha and beta chain libraries were generated apart by chain-specific third strand synthesis. TCRdb used MiXCR to reprocess the 5' RACE reads, holding one entry per CDR3 protein. The repertoire includes about 9,600 distinct CDR3 sequences, 7.3% of them detected once, and around 36% sits in the top ten. Sequenced here: blood, sampled before antiretroviral therapy. These receptors all stem from an adult with HIV infection.

The sample holds many counts of this clonotype. CDR3 in amino acids: CASTRMPSPNNEQFF. The CDR3 nucleotides read TGTGCCAGCACCCGCATGCCCTCGCCCAACAATGAGCAGTTCTTC. V is TRBV7-2 and J is TRBJ2-1; D is undetermined. The CDR3 extends over 15 amino acids. V dropped 7 bases and J dropped 5 bases, with 18 bases sitting between them. Germline-derived CDR1 and CDR2 are SGHTA and FQGNSA.

This clonotype was observed at least ten times. V usage is TRBV11-1 and J usage is TRBJ2-1, with D perhaps matching TRBD1 or TRBD2 (5 bases each). The germline V gene has CDR1 SGHAT and CDR2 FQDESV (reference sequence). The V gene lost 3 bases and the J gene lost 10 bases, with 10 bases spanning the gap. The CDR3 is made up of 12 amino acids. This chain's CDR3 is CASSLGDQEQFF. For the CDR3, the DNA is TGTGCCAGCAGCTTGGGGGACCAAGAGCAGTTCTTC. Complete variable domain (other parts from reference TRBV11-1 and TRBJ2-1): EAEVAQSPRYKITEKSQAVAFWCDPISGHATLYWYRQILGQGPELLVQFQDESVVDDSQLPKDRFSAERLKGVDSTLKIQPAELGDSAMYLCASSLGDQEQFFGPGTRLTVL.

This clonotype came up many times. The V call is TRBV19, the J call TRBJ2-6; 10 positions match TRBD1. Trimming removed 4 bases from V and 1 base from J; junction bases left unmatched: 4. The CDR3 contains 17 residues. Germline V gene lookup returns CDR1 LNHDA and CDR2 SQIVND (reference sequence). This CDR3 is CASSRGTGVSGANVLTF. Written as DNA, the CDR3 is TGTGCCAGTAGTAGAGGGACAGGGGTATCTGGGGCCAACGTCCTGACTTTC.

This clonotype was found many times. V gene TRBV6-2 or TRBV6-3 combines with J gene TRBJ2-1, with 8 bases lining up with TRBD2. Germline CDR1 is MNHEY and CDR2 is SVGEGT. The V gene end was trimmed by 3 bases and the J gene end by 6 bases; junction bases not matched to a gene: 7. There are 15 residues in the CDR3. CDR3 coding DNA: TGTGCCAGCAGTTATGTCTCCGGGGGGGGCAATGAGCAGTTCTTC. Translation gives CASSYVSGGGNEQFF.

This clonotype has ten or more counts. This chain uses TRBV9 with TRBJ1-1, with D possibly TRBD1 on 5 matching bases. The CDR3 extends over 16 amino acids. The V end was cut by 4 bases, the J end by 0 bases, with 16 bases between. CDR1 and CDR2 from the germline V gene are SGDLS and YYNGEE. The CDR3 sequence is CASSPQLGPMNTEAFF. The CDR3 coding sequence is TGTGCCAGCAGCCCGCAATTGGGGCCCATGAACACTGAAGCTTTCTTT.

For the CDR3, the DNA is TGCGCCAGCAGCTTGGCCGGGACTAGGGGTTCCGAGCAGTACTTC. Its translation: CASSLAGTRGSEQYF. The chain carries TRBV5-1 and TRBJ2-7; 8 nucleotides align to TRBD2. This CDR3 contains 15 residues. Germline V gene sequence: CDR1 SGHRS, CDR2 YFSETQ. Trimming at V came to 0 bases and at J to 6 bases, leaving 8 bases not matched to a gene.

This clonotype has a count of ten or more. CDR3 residues: CASSAGGTDTQYF. As DNA, the CDR3 is TGTGCCAGCAGCGCGGGGGGCACAGATACGCAGTATTTT. V usage is TRBV5-6 and J usage is TRBJ2-3; 7 bases align to TRBD2. CDR3 size: 13 residues. The J segment lost 1 base and the V segment lost 4 bases, leaving 0 bases of the junction unmatched. In germline, CDR1 is SGHDT, CDR2 YYEEEE.

In this sample, this clonotype turned up many times. The CDR3 is CASSFGTAPPLHF. In nucleotides, the CDR3 is TGTGCCAGCAGTTTCGGGACTGCCCCACCCCTCCACTTT. This chain links TRBV6-5 with TRBJ1-6; a possible D gene is TRBD1 (5 bases). Trimming stripped 4 bases from V and 11 bases from J, with 12 bases between. CDR3 length: 13 amino acids. CDR1 is MNHEY and CDR2 is SVGAGI in the germline V gene.

This clonotype has a count of ten or more. The rearrangement joins TRBV2 to TRBJ1-1; TRBD1 might be the D (6 bases). The length of the CDR3 is 10 residues. Trimming removed 6 bases from V and 12 bases from J, with 11 bases in between. The germline V gene encodes CDR1 SNHLY and CDR2 FYNNEI. CDR3 sequence (DNA): TGTGCCAGCAGGGAGGGGGAAACTTTCTTT. Protein sequence: CASREGETFF.

Many counts were recorded for this clonotype. The chain joins TRBV6-5 to TRBJ2-7; no clear D. The length of the CDR3 is 14 residues. Germline lookup yields CDR1 MNHEY and CDR2 SVGAGI. Trimming pared 2 bases from V and 1 base from J, leaving 9 bases between. Written as DNA, the CDR3 is TGTGCCAGCAGTTACGCAGACACATCCTACGAGCAGTACTTC. It yields the protein CASSYADTSYEQYF.

In its sample, this clonotype was seen many times. The V call is TRBV9, the J call TRBJ2-1, with D tentatively TRBD1 (5 bases). The CDR3 consists of 15 residues. V was clipped by 0 bases and J by 9 bases, with 16 bases between them. Per germline, CDR1 SGDLS and CDR2 YYNGEE. The CDR3 DNA sequence: TGTGCCAGCAGCGTAGGATCAGGGCCCCACGGTGAGCAGTTCTTC. Encoded protein: CASSVGSGPHGEQFF.

This clonotype occurred many times. The chain uses TRBV7-3 and TRBJ2-1, with 11 bases aligning to TRBD2. CDR3 length: 15 amino acids. V trimming: 2 bases; J trimming: 10 bases; junction bases outside the gene matches: 7. Per germline, CDR1 SGHTA and CDR2 FQGTGA. This CDR3 is CASSLGASGGREQFF. The CDR3 DNA reads TGTGCCAGCAGCTTAGGGGCTAGCGGGGGGAGGGAGCAGTTCTTC.

Many counts were recorded for this clonotype. The V call is TRBV14, the J call TRBJ2-1, with D uncertain. Deletions cut 4 bases from V and 6 bases from J, with 13 bases between. This CDR3 has 14 amino acids. Germline values: CDR1 SGHDN, CDR2 FVKESK. In DNA form, the CDR3 reads TGTGCCAGCAGCCTTAGACGTCGGTTCAATGAGCAGTTCTTC. Its protein product is CASSLRRRFNEQFF.

This clonotype was detected ten times or more. J is TRBJ1-1 and V is TRBV7-9, with 8 positions matching TRBD1. The CDR3 is made up of 13 amino acids. CDR1 SEHNR and CDR2 FQNEAQ come from the germline V gene (reference sequence). Losses at the gene ends were 5 bases for V and 6 bases for J; bases not matched to a gene: 5. The CDR3 is CASSLGQGPEAFF. The CDR3 coding sequence is TGTGCCAGCAGCCTAGGACAGGGACCTGAAGCTTTCTTT. The full variable domain, with the rest looked up from reference TRBV7-9 and TRBJ1-1, is DTGVSQNPRHKITKRGQNVTFRCDPISEHNRLYWYRQTLGQGPEFLTYFQNEAQLEKSRLLSDRFSAERPKGSFSTLEIQRTEQGDSAMYLCASSLGQGPEAFFGQGTRLTVV.

This clonotype ranks as medium-sized. The V gene is TRBV3-1, the J gene TRBJ1-4; D is ambiguous. Looked up from germline, CDR1 is LGHDT and CDR2 is YNNKEL (reference sequence). This CDR3 comprises 17 residues. Between the trimmed V and J ends, which lost 0 bases and 5 bases, there was a span of 16 bases. The CDR3 DNA follows: TGTGCCAGCAGCCAAGAGGGCTCAGGAACTGGAAATGAAAAACTGTTTTTT. It codes for CASSQEGSGTGNEKLFF.

This clonotype is categorized as medium-sized (0.01 to 0.1%). The genes are TRBV7-2 and TRBJ2-1; D is uncertain. The V gene's germline CDR1 is SGHTA and CDR2 FQGNSA. V shed 1 base and J shed 5 bases, with 15 bases lying between them. The CDR3 is 16 amino acids. The CDR3 DNA reads TGTGCCAGCAGCTTAGTTTATATACAGAGTAACAATGAGCAGTTCTTC. Translating it yields CASSLVYIQSNNEQFF.

This clonotype was detected many times. This chain connects TRBV5-1 to TRBJ1-1; D unresolved. This CDR3 is 13 amino acids long. CDR1 is SGHRS, CDR2 YFSETQ, per germline. V was pared by 4 bases and J by 4 bases, with 11 bases between. This CDR3 is CASSTDPSTEAFF. The CDR3 DNA reads TGCGCCAGCAGCACGGACCCCAGCACTGAAGCTTTCTTT.

This clonotype showed up just once. This chain joins TRBV12-3 or TRBV12-4 and TRBJ1-2; D not certain. V shed 6 bases and J shed 5 bases, with 10 bases lying between them. The CDR3 sequence is 12 residues long. CDR3 protein: CASSPREYGYTF. CDR3 sequence (DNA): TGTGCCAGCAGCCCAAGGGAGTATGGCTACACCTTC.

This clonotype has a count of ten or more. The CDR3 here is CASSLSSATNEKLFF. The CDR3 nucleotides are TGTGCCAGCAGCTTGTCAAGTGCAACTAATGAAAAACTGTTTTTT. V and J are TRBV7-9 and TRBJ1-4, with D hard to call. V lost 3 bases and J 0 bases, leaving 8 bases between the germline ends. Germline CDR1 is SEHNR and CDR2 is FQNEAQ (reference sequence). CDR3 size: 15 residues.

This clonotype has at least ten counts. The rearrangement links TRBV7-6 to TRBJ2-7, with TRBD2 matching over 7 bases. The germline gives CDR1 SGHVS, CDR2 FNYEAQ. The CDR3 spans 15 residues. V was clipped by 2 bases and J by 2 bases; unmatched bases: 6. CDR3 loop: CASSLRRGSTYEQYF. The DNA for the CDR3 is TGTGCCAGCAGCTTAAGGCGGGGGAGTACCTACGAGCAGTACTTC.

This clonotype was counted many times. This rearrangement joins TRBV12-3 or TRBV12-4 to TRBJ2-5; D gene uncertain. The V gene lost 7 bases and the J gene lost 0 bases, with 9 bases spanning the gap. This CDR3 has 13 residues. The CDR3 is CASNGPNQETQYF. The CDR3 bases are TGTGCCAGCAATGGACCGAACCAAGAGACCCAGTACTTC.

This clonotype was recorded at least ten times. The chain links TRBV6-2 or TRBV6-3 to TRBJ1-5; D perhaps matches TRBD1 (5 bases). Germline CDR1 reads MNHEY; CDR2 reads SVGEGT. Trimming stripped 6 bases from V and 6 bases from J, with 18 bases between. The CDR3 has 15 residues. This CDR3 reads CASRILLGAGQPQHF. CDR3 bases: TGTGCCAGCAGGATTTTATTAGGGGCAGGTCAGCCCCAGCATTTT.

This clonotype was seen only a few times. This chain links TRBV7-6 with TRBJ2-5; D may be TRBD1 or TRBD2 (5 bases each). CDR3 length: 13 residues. Per the germline V gene, CDR1 is SGHVS and CDR2 is FNYEAQ. V lost 4 bases, J lost 2 bases, and 8 bases lay in between. The CDR3 DNA reads as TGTGCCAGCAGCTGGGGACGGCAAGAGACCCAGTACTTC. This gives the protein CASSWGRQETQYF.

The chain uses TRBV9 and TRBJ2-7; 8 nucleotides match TRBD2. This CDR3 is built from 15 residues. Germline CDR1 and CDR2: SGDLS and YYNGEE. The trim removed 0 bases at V and 6 bases at J, leaving 8 bases unmatched. The CDR3, as DNA: TGTGCCAGCAGCGTAGAGGAGGGACTAGTAGGCGAGCAGTACTTC. Translation: CASSVEEGLVGEQYF.

As for this clonotype: Being one base from a much bigger clone, this may be a read error. V usage is TRBV12-3 or TRBV12-4 and J usage is TRBJ1-2, with TRBD1 matching over 9 bases. This CDR3 region has 13 residues. The junction had 5 bases not matched to a gene; V was cut back by 5 bases and J by 7 bases. CDR3 in amino acids: CASSHGQGCGYTF. The CDR3 DNA reads TGTGCCAGCAGTCACGGACAGGGGTGTGGCTACACCTTC.

The sample holds many counts of this clonotype. The J gene is TRBJ2-3, the V gene TRBV15, with D tentatively TRBD2 (7 bases). The germline gives CDR1 LNHNV, CDR2 YYDKDF (reference sequence). The germline V and J ends were trimmed by 3 bases and 2 bases, with 15 bases remaining between them. The CDR3 is 16 residues long. CDR3 in DNA: TGTGCCACCAGCAGGCCCACGGGGGGCCCCACAGATACGCAGTATTTT. It translates to CATSRPTGGPTDTQYF. The variable domain in full, with the rest retrieved from reference TRBV15 and TRBJ2-3, is DAMVIQNPRYQVTQFGKPVTLSCSQTLNHNVMYWYQQKSSQAPKLLFHYYDKDFNNEADTPDNFQSRRPNTSFCFLDIRSPGLGDTAMYLCATSRPTGGPTDTQYFGPGTRLTVL.

At least ten counts were recorded for this clonotype. The chain carries TRBV19 and TRBJ1-5; no clear D. Germline V CDR1 and CDR2: LNHDA, SQIVND (reference sequence). The CDR3 runs 17 residues. Trimming cost V 7 bases and J 0 bases, with 19 bases left between them. The CDR3 bases are TGTGCCAGTATCGCCCCGTCCCCTGATTATAGCAATCAGCCCCAGCATTTT. It encodes CASIAPSPDYSNQPQHF.

This clonotype is deemed medium-sized. The chain combines TRBV6-4 with TRBJ2-6; no clear D. Germline assignment: CDR1 MRHNA and CDR2 SNTAGT. The CDR3 has 16 residues. With 0 bases removed from V and 0 bases from J, the gap between germline ends came to 6 bases. CDR3 sequence: CASSDSTSSGANVLTF. The CDR3 nucleotides are TGTGCCAGCAGTGACTCGACAAGCTCTGGGGCCAACGTCCTGACTTTC.

This clonotype was recorded at least ten times. This chain links TRBV29-1 with TRBJ1-1; no definite D call. This CDR3 is 13 amino acids long. Germline V gene data show CDR1 as SQVTM and CDR2 as ANQGSEA. V lost 8 bases and J 3 bases, leaving 16 bases between the germline ends. The CDR3 sequence is CSYAGFEDTEAFF. The CDR3 nucleotides read TGCAGCTACGCGGGCTTCGAGGACACTGAAGCTTTCTTT.

Sample share makes this clonotype medium-sized. The gene calls are TRBV19 and TRBJ1-2, with D possibly being TRBD1 (5 bases). The CDR3 sequence is 12 residues long. V was clipped by 7 bases and J by 2 bases, with 8 bases between them. The germline CDR1 and CDR2 sequences are LNHDA and SQIVND (reference sequence). The CDR3 is CASTRDNYGYTF. The CDR3 DNA is TGTGCCAGTACTCGGGACAACTATGGCTACACCTTC.

This clonotype has at least ten counts. The chain combines TRBV3-1 with TRBJ1-5; D is unclear. CDR3 length: 14 amino acids. The V end lost 1 base, the J end lost 1 base, and 5 bases lay between the germline ends. Germline CDR1 reads LGHDT; CDR2 reads YNNKEL (reference sequence). The CDR3 loop reads CASSQGASNQPQHF. DNA for the CDR3: TGTGCCAGCAGCCAAGGGGCGAGCAATCAGCCCCAGCATTTT.

A remark on this clonotype: Being one base from a much bigger clone, this may be a read error. The gene calls are TRBV7-4 and TRBJ1-1; D is perhaps TRBD1 (5 bases). CDR1 is SGHVT, CDR2 SQSDAQ, per germline. Trimming pared 3 bases from V and 4 bases from J, leaving 12 bases between. The CDR3 extends over 14 amino acids. The CDR3 sequence is CASSFPQGSTEAFF. The CDR3 DNA sequence: TGTGCCAGCAGCTTCCCGCAGGGTTCCACTGAAGCTTTCTTT.